This T cell receptor beta chain appears in the sequencing data of a study of OX40 agonist ivuxolimab in advanced cancers. Across the whole study: One patient with hepatocellular carcinoma and two with cutaneous melanoma, three in all, had partial responses. General observations from the study: At 0.1 to 3.0 mg/kg, CD4+ and CD8+ blood T cells expanded clonally by week 6. Nonresponders included some who also had low normalized T-cell clonal expansion.

Worth noting for this clone: Its cognate antigen is unknown.

V lost 6 bases and J lost 0; bases outside the gene matches: 5. Germline CDR1 MDHEN, CDR2 SYDVKM. CDR3 length equals 15 residues. Clones were sequenced by immunoSEQ multiplex PCR, and TCRdb holds only the in-frame ones, with some missing. Among approximately 54,000 clones listed, approximately 91% were seen once. The source material was CD4+ or CD8+ T cells sorted from blood, sampled in a trial of the OX40 agonist ivuxolimab. The sequence came from an adult with an advanced solid tumor such as melanoma, head and neck, liver or kidney cancer. This chain links TRBV28 with TRBJ1-5; 7 bases agree with TRBD1. Written as DNA, the CDR3 is TGTGCCAGCAGCTCCTCAGGGGGTAGCAATCAGCCCCAGCATTTT. It codes for CASSSSGGSNQPQHF.